These 19 T cell receptor beta chains were sequenced from one sample in a study of T cells in Graves' hyperthyroidism and ophthalmopathy (dated by TCRdb to about 2019). The method behind the library was multiplex PCR. The run used an Illumina HiSeq 2000. The TCR beta CDR3 regions were amplified from the RNA transcripts. The first round of RT-PCR for the TCR CDR3 was performed with the HTBI primer set and the Qiagen OneStep RT-PCR kit. The public reads were reprocessed in TCRdb via fastp at Q25 and MiXCR, keeping in-frame beta chains. Rows matching on CDR3 protein sequence are summarized as one entry with the most common DNA and genes. The sample table contains some 510,000 distinct CDR3 sequences; only one count was recorded for around 21% of them. In total, the top ten clones hold less than 30% of the sample. The sequencing sample was made of blood. The receptors stem from a man in his late teens or twenties with Graves' hyperthyroidism.

The CDR3 reads CAIRSVITSYTF. The CDR3, as DNA: TGTGCCATCAGATCAGTCATAACTAGCTACACCTTC. The chain recombines TRBV12-3 or TRBV12-4 with TRBJ1-2; D is unresolved. V was cut by 10 bases and J by 9 bases, with 18 bases left in between. The CDR3 consists of 12 residues.

This clonotype was picked up a small number of times. As the CDR3 is not closed by the conserved phenylalanine or tryptophan, this likely results from a read error. No DNA is shown, since the ends of the CDR3 on it are uncertain; the CDR3 is the one TCRdb lists. The chain joins TRBV19 to TRBJ1-1. Both ends counted, the CDR3 spans 14 residues. The germline V gene encodes CDR1 LNHDA and CDR2 SQIVND (reference sequence). CDR3 in amino acids: CASSIGRRRTEACV.

DNA of the CDR3: TGTGCCAGCAGCCACTCGGGAGGGCTGTACTTC. Protein: CASSHSGGLYF. The chain uses TRBV3-1 and TRBJ2-7, with 8 bases matching TRBD2. The CDR3 consists of 11 residues. J was trimmed by 12 bases and V by 3 bases; bases with no gene match: 4. In germline, CDR1 is LGHDT, CDR2 YNNKEL (reference sequence).

The chain is built from TRBV2 and TRBJ1-3; no clear D. Trimming left V 10 bases short and J 4 bases short, with 11 bases between. Germline V gene sequence: CDR1 SNHLY, CDR2 FYNNEI. This CDR3 spans 12 amino acids. CDR3 region: CATTMGGNTIYF. CDR3 coding DNA: TGTGCCACCACGATGGGAGGAAACACCATATATTTT.

The V and J genes are TRBV9 and TRBJ2-7; D assignment may be TRBD1 or TRBD2 (5 bases each). Trimming stripped 0 bases from V and 5 bases from J, with 12 bases between. Germline CDR1 and CDR2: SGDLS and YYNGEE. The CDR3 totals 14 residues. The CDR3, as DNA: TGTGCCAGCAGCGTAGGGGGGAACACCAACGAGCAGTACTTC. Protein product: CASSVGGNTNEQYF.

This clonotype was detected a few times. This rearrangement joins TRBV28 to TRBJ1-2; weak D call: TRBD1 (5 bases). The CDR3 contains 15 residues. V was cut by 3 bases and J by 4 bases, with 15 bases left in between. Germline V gene lookup returns CDR1 MDHEN and CDR2 SYDVKM. This CDR3 is CASSLAGQASYGYTF. The CDR3 nucleotides read TGTGCCAGCAGTTTGGCGGGGCAGGCCTCCTATGGCTACACCTTC.

This clonotype has ten or more counts. The chain joins TRBV12-3 or TRBV12-4 to TRBJ2-5; TRBD1 matches at 10 bases. The CDR3 consists of 15 residues. The V and J ends lost 6 bases and 4 bases, in that order; junction bases with no gene match: 8. As DNA, the CDR3 is TGTGCCAGCAGCAGGACAGGGGGTAGGGGAGAGACCCAGTACTTC. This gives the protein CASSRTGGRGETQYF.

The chain has TRBV12-3 or TRBV12-4 and TRBJ1-1; 9 bases line up with TRBD1. The CDR3 covers 13 residues. J gave up 9 bases and V 2 bases, and 4 bases lay outside the gene matches. CDR3 amino acids: CASSLLGQGQAFF. The CDR3 coding sequence is TGTGCCAGCAGTTTATTGGGACAGGGACAAGCTTTCTTT.

This clonotype was seen many times. V gene TRBV9 combines with J gene TRBJ1-2; D perhaps matches TRBD1 (5 bases). Germline CDR1 is SGDLS and CDR2 is YYNGEE. V lost 4 bases to trimming and J lost 8 bases, with 18 bases between them. The CDR3 length is 14 residues. The CDR3 sequence: CASSIRDVFQGYTF. CDR3 DNA: TGTGCCAGCAGCATCAGGGACGTCTTCCAGGGCTACACCTTC.

This clonotype was picked up many times. This chain joins TRBV20-1 and TRBJ1-1, with D tentatively TRBD1 (6 bases). The CDR3 has 15 amino acids. Trimming took 3 bases from V and 5 from J, leaving 19 bases between them. Per germline, CDR1 DFQATT and CDR2 SNEGSKA (reference sequence). This chain's CDR3 is CSASISQGTWTEAFF. For the CDR3, the DNA is TGCAGTGCTAGTATTTCCCAGGGGACGTGGACTGAAGCTTTCTTT.

This chain links TRBV10-1 with TRBJ2-7; the match to TRBD2 covers 8 bases. Per the germline V gene, CDR1 is WNHNN and CDR2 is SYGVQD (reference sequence). V shed 4 bases and J 6 bases; nucleotides not matched to a gene: 8. This CDR3 is built from 14 residues. DNA of the CDR3: TGCGCCAGCAGTGGCCAGGGACTAGGAGGCGAGCAGTACTTC. This sequence encodes CASSGQGLGGEQYF.

This rearrangement joins TRBV20-1 to TRBJ2-7; D is possibly TRBD2 (5 bases). Germline CDR1 and CDR2: DFQATT and SNEGSKA (reference sequence). V dropped 0 bases and J dropped 1 base, with 16 bases sitting between them. This CDR3 is built from 16 residues. The CDR3 DNA reads as TGCAGTGCTAGAGACGGCCGGAGGCCCGATTCCTACGAGCAGTACTTC. Protein: CSARDGRRPDSYEQYF.

This clonotype was recorded many times. The chain combines TRBV25-1 with TRBJ2-5; 9 nucleotides match TRBD1. CDR3 length: 17 residues. The germline gives CDR1 MGHDK, CDR2 SYGVNS. Trimming at V came to 8 bases and at J to 5 bases, leaving 18 bases not matched to a gene. The CDR3 region is CASQWGPDRGYFETQYF. The CDR3, as DNA: TGTGCCAGCCAGTGGGGCCCGGACAGGGGCTACTTTGAGACCCAGTACTTC.

Regarding this clonotype: This may be a read error: a much more frequent sequence differs by one nucleotide. V gene TRBV5-6 combines with J gene TRBJ2-5; 7 bases fit TRBD1. Germline CDR1 SGHDT, CDR2 YYEEEE. The length of the CDR3 is 15 residues. V lost 0 bases, J lost 7 bases, and 9 bases stayed unmatched. CDR3: CASSLEGAQGATQYF. In DNA form, the CDR3 reads TGTGCCAGCAGCTTGGAGGGGGCTCAGGGAGCGACCCAGTACTTC.

This clonotype was detected only a few times. The rearrangement links TRBV2 to TRBJ2-7; 11 bases are a match to TRBD1. CDR1 and CDR2 (germline): SNHLY, FYNNEI. V lost 6 bases and J lost 7; bases outside the gene matches: 8. The CDR3 is 14 amino acids. In DNA, the CDR3 is TGTGCCAGCAGACGCACGGACAGGGGGCAGGAGCAGTACTTC. Its protein is CASRRTDRGQEQYF.

This clonotype was detected only a few times. Relative to the germline gene, one junction end is altered; a read error may explain this. The J gene is TRBJ1-1, the V gene TRBV12-3 or TRBV12-4; D not certain. The CDR3 has 15 residues. The chain's CDR3 is CASSFEAQTYTDAFF. In DNA form, the CDR3 reads TGTGCCAGCAGTTTCGAGGCACAGACGTACACTGATGCTTTCTTT.

This clonotype has at least ten counts. The rearrangement links TRBV5-1 to TRBJ1-1; D unresolved. The length of the CDR3 is 14 residues. Germline values: CDR1 SGHRS, CDR2 YFSETQ. Trimming left V 3 bases short and J 0 bases short, with 9 bases between. The CDR3 is CASSSELMNTEAFF. CDR3 nucleotides: TGCGCCAGCAGCTCGGAACTCATGAACACTGAAGCTTTCTTT. Supplemented by reference TRBV5-1 and TRBJ1-1, the full variable domain reads KAGVTQTPRYLIKTRGQQVTLSCSPISGHRSVSWYQQTPGQGLQFLFEYFSETQRNKGNFPGRFSGRQFSNSRSEMNVSTLELGDSALYLCASSSELMNTEAFFGQGTRLTVV.

This clonotype was observed many times. The chain couples TRBV7-9 to TRBJ2-7; TRBD2 agrees at 7 bases. Germline trimming cut 1 base from V and 2 bases from J; bases unmatched to any gene: 5. Germline V CDR1 and CDR2: SEHNR, FQNEAQ (reference sequence). The CDR3 consists of 15 residues. Written as DNA, the CDR3 is TGTGCCAGCAGCTTAGTGGCTAGCGGAGCCTACGAGCAGTACTTC. This translates into CASSLVASGAYEQYF.

The chain links TRBV7-3 to TRBJ2-5; 8 positions match TRBD2. CDR1 is SGHTA, CDR2 FQGTGA, per germline. The CDR3 runs 16 residues. Trimming removed 5 bases from V and 4 bases from J; junction bases left unmatched: 12. CDR3 protein: CASSRSGIREGETQYF. The CDR3 DNA reads as TGTGCCAGCAGCCGTAGCGGGATCCGGGAAGGAGAGACCCAGTACTTC. Complete variable domain (other parts from reference TRBV7-3 and TRBJ2-5): GAGVSQTPSNKVTEKGKYVELRCDPISGHTALYWYRQSLGQGPEFLIYFQGTGAADDSGLPNDRFFAVRPEGSVSTLKIQRTERGDSAVYLCASSRSGIREGETQYFGPGTRLLVL.